These T cell receptor beta chains were read from a single sample in a study of T cell changes during pregnancy in multiple sclerosis. Repertoires were generated with immunoSEQ multiplex PCR, while TCRdb's copy carries only in-frame clones and drops some. The table shows about 30,000 clones, with about 93% occurring only once. The sample was CD4+ T cells from peripheral blood mononuclear cells, taken after pregnancy. These receptors were collected from a female donor with multiple sclerosis, enrolled in a pregnancy study. Both conserved end residues are part of each CDR3. The D gene is left open where the match is weak. For some rows the clone size is stated as once, few or many, or as a class when expanded; others skip it.

v_gene: TRBV7-7; len: 12; j_gene: TRBJ2-2; abundance: NA; d_gene: NA; CDR3nt: TGTGCCAGCAGCTCCAGCACCGGGGAGCTGTTTTTT; CDR3aa: CASSSSTGELFF
v_gene: TRBV5-1; len: 15; j_gene: TRBJ1-4; abundance: NA; d_gene: NA; CDR3nt: TGCGCCAGCAGCTTGGCTAAGGACAAGGCCGAAAAACTGTTTTTT; CDR3aa: CASSLAKDKAEKLFF
v_gene: TRBV30; len: 15; j_gene: TRBJ2-3; abundance: NA; d_gene: NA; CDR3nt: TGTGCCTGGAGTGTTGGCGGGACTGGGGTGGATACGCAGTATTTT; CDR3aa: CAWSVGGTGVDTQYF
v_gene: TRBV9; len: 14; j_gene: TRBJ1-5; abundance: NA; d_gene: NA; CDR3nt: TGTGCCAGCAGCGCCCAACAGGGTCTGGAGCCCCAGCATTTT; CDR3aa: CASSAQQGLEPQHF
v_gene: TRBV2; len: 12; j_gene: TRBJ1-1; abundance: once; d_gene: NA; CDR3nt: TGTGCCAGCAGTGACAGGGCGTCTGAAGCTTTCTTT; CDR3aa: CASSDRASEAFF
v_gene: TRBV1; len: 16; j_gene: TRBJ1-2; abundance: NA; d_gene: NA; CDR3nt: TGCACCAGCAGCTTGGTGGACAGGGAACCTAACTATGGCTACACCTTC; CDR3aa: CTSSLVDREPNYGYTF
v_gene: TRBV27; len: 14; j_gene: TRBJ2-7; abundance: NA; d_gene: TRBD1; CDR3nt: TGTGCCAGCCAGGGGGACAGAAAGTCCTACGAGCAGTACTTC; CDR3aa: CASQGDRKSYEQYF
v_gene: TRBV7-9; len: 15; j_gene: TRBJ2-3; abundance: NA; d_gene: TRBD2; CDR3nt: TGTGCCAGCAGCTCCCGAGCGGGACTCACAGATACGCAGTATTTT; CDR3aa: CASSSRAGLTDTQYF
v_gene: TRBV19; len: 16; j_gene: TRBJ1-2; abundance: once; d_gene: TRBD1; CDR3nt: TGTGCCAGTAGTATAGATCGAGACAGGGATATCTATGGCTACACCTTC; CDR3aa: CASSIDRDRDIYGYTF
v_gene: TRBV19; len: 14; j_gene: TRBJ1-4; abundance: NA; d_gene: NA; CDR3nt: TGTGCCAGTAGTTTACTCGGTGGTAATGAAAAACTGTTTTTT; CDR3aa: CASSLLGGNEKLFF
v_gene: TRBV19; len: 16; j_gene: TRBJ1-5; abundance: NA; d_gene: NA; CDR3nt: TGTGCCAGTAGTGCCCCCCGGTCCGTCGGCAATCAGCCCCAGCATTTT; CDR3aa: CASSAPRSVGNQPQHF
v_gene: TRBV6-6; len: 14; j_gene: TRBJ1-1; abundance: NA; d_gene: NA; CDR3nt: TGTGCCAGCAGTTACTCGACAGCGAACACTGAAGCTTTCTTT; CDR3aa: CASSYSTANTEAFF
v_gene: TRBV7-3; len: 15; j_gene: TRBJ1-1; abundance: NA; d_gene: NA; CDR3nt: TGTGCCAGCAGCCCCCTGGGGGGGTTCGGCACTGAAGCTTTCTTT; CDR3aa: CASSPLGGFGTEAFF
v_gene: TRBV10-3; len: 14; j_gene: TRBJ2-3; abundance: NA; d_gene: NA; CDR3nt: TGTGCCATCAGTGATCGGCAGGTGGCAGATACGCAGTATTTT; CDR3aa: CAISDRQVADTQYF
v_gene: TRBV29-1; len: 15; j_gene: TRBJ1-4; abundance: NA; d_gene: NA; CDR3nt: TGCAGCGTTGAAGAGGGAGGGGCGCATAGCGAAAAACTGTTTTTT; CDR3aa: CSVEEGGAHSEKLFF
v_gene: TRBV7-9; len: 14; j_gene: TRBJ2-7; abundance: NA; d_gene: TRBD1; CDR3nt: TGTGCCAGCACCAGGGACAGCTACTCCTACGAGCAGTACTTC; CDR3aa: CASTRDSYSYEQYF
v_gene: TRBV7-2; len: 15; j_gene: TRBJ1-6; abundance: NA; d_gene: TRBD1; CDR3nt: TGTGCCAGCAGCTTCGGACAGGGGTATAATTCACCCCTCCACTTT; CDR3aa: CASSFGQGYNSPLHF
v_gene: TRBV5-1; len: 16; j_gene: TRBJ2-1; abundance: NA; d_gene: TRBD2; CDR3nt: TGCGCCAGCAGCTCGAAAGGGACTAGCGCTCACAATGAGCAGTTCTTC; CDR3aa: CASSSKGTSAHNEQFF
v_gene: TRBV6-5; len: 13; j_gene: TRBJ1-1; abundance: NA; d_gene: NA; CDR3nt: TGTGCCAGCAGTTACGTTAAGAACACTGAAGCTTTCTTT; CDR3aa: CASSYVKNTEAFF
v_gene: TRBV7-2; len: 14; j_gene: TRBJ2-5; abundance: NA; d_gene: NA; CDR3nt: TGTGCCAGCAGCTCCAAGAGGCTCTCAGAGACCCAGTACTTC; CDR3aa: CASSSKRLSETQYF
v_gene: TRBV30; len: 13; j_gene: TRBJ1-1; abundance: NA; d_gene: NA; CDR3nt: TGTGCCTGGACAAAAAGACAGAGAACTGAAGCTTTCTTT; CDR3aa: CAWTKRQRTEAFF
v_gene: TRBV4-2; len: 17; j_gene: TRBJ1-1; abundance: NA; d_gene: NA; CDR3nt: TGTGCCAGCAGCCAACCCGTTGGATGGTTAGGGGGCACTGAAGCTTTCTTT; CDR3aa: CASSQPVGWLGGTEAFF
v_gene: TRBV7-6; len: 17; j_gene: TRBJ2-4; abundance: NA; d_gene: NA; CDR3nt: TGTGCCAGCAGCCCCCGGGCCGCAGCGGGCGCGGGCAACATTCAGTACTTC; CDR3aa: CASSPRAAAGAGNIQYF
v_gene: TRBV6-1; len: 16; j_gene: TRBJ2-7; abundance: NA; d_gene: TRBD1; CDR3nt: TGTGCCAGCAGTGAAATTTGGCTGGACAGGGCCTACGAGCAGTACTTC; CDR3aa: CASSEIWLDRAYEQYF
v_gene: TRBV6-1; len: 14; j_gene: TRBJ1-1; abundance: once; d_gene: NA; CDR3nt: TGTGCCACCCACGACTCTACAGGGAACACTGAAGCTTTCTTT; CDR3aa: CATHDSTGNTEAFF
v_gene: TRBV4-3; len: 17; j_gene: TRBJ1-4; abundance: NA; d_gene: NA; CDR3nt: TGCGCCAGCAGCCAAGAAGCATTTTACGGTGGTGAAGAAAAACTGTTTTTT; CDR3aa: CASSQEAFYGGEEKLFF
v_gene: TRBV5-4; len: 15; j_gene: TRBJ2-7; abundance: NA; d_gene: TRBD2; CDR3nt: TGTGCCAGCAGCTCCCAGGGACTAGCGGGGGGCGAGCAGTACTTC; CDR3aa: CASSSQGLAGGEQYF
v_gene: TRBV27; len: 17; j_gene: TRBJ2-1; abundance: NA; d_gene: TRBD1; CDR3nt: TGTGCCAGCAGTTTACGTTTCGGACAGGGGTCCTACAATGAGCAGTTCTTC; CDR3aa: CASSLRFGQGSYNEQFF
v_gene: TRBV6-1; len: 15; j_gene: TRBJ2-7; abundance: NA; d_gene: TRBD1; CDR3nt: TGTGCCAGCAGTGAAGGACAGGGGGCCTCCTACGAGCAGTACTTC; CDR3aa: CASSEGQGASYEQYF
v_gene: TRBV7-9; len: 14; j_gene: TRBJ1-1; abundance: NA; d_gene: NA; CDR3nt: TGTGCCAGCAGCTTAGGAACAGGGAACGCTGAAGCTTTCTTT; CDR3aa: CASSLGTGNAEAFF